This T cell receptor beta chain was recorded in a study of cytomegalovirus exposure and HLA in healthy donors. Study results and caveats: Researchers reported that a few CMV-associated chains were confirmed in vitro as CMV antigen-specific. Most sequenced TCRs were rare (though some public TCRs occurred in many donors).

The germline V gene encodes CDR1 MNHEY and CDR2 SVGAGI. CDR3 length equals 15 residues. V dropped 2 bases and J dropped 1 base, with 10 bases sitting between them. Data came from immunoSEQ multiplex PCR; TCRdb stores just in-frame clones and leaves some out. The data contain around 190,000 clones, 85% of them singletons. Details on this clone: As yet, its antigen is unknown.

The donors belonged to the roughly 110-subject validation cohort, separate from the roughly 670-subject first cohort. The sequence was collected from a man younger than 30 in good health and CMV-seropositive. The J gene is TRBJ2-3, the V gene TRBV6-5; tentatively, D is TRBD2 (6 bases). The sequenced sample consisted of PBMCs. The CDR3 is CASSYPSGGTDTQYF. The CDR3, as DNA: TGTGCCAGCAGTTACCCTTCGGGGGGCACAGATACGCAGTATTTT.